Presented here are 12 T cell receptor beta chains from one specimen sequenced in a study of cytomegalovirus exposure and HLA in healthy donors. The PCR made use of 60 Vbeta and 13 Jbeta primers. The protocol was immunoSEQ multiplex PCR, while the TCRdb copy is restricted to in-frame clones and leaves out a portion. The specimen's table records about 210,000 clones. Sequencing input: PBMCs. These receptor sequences come from a woman in her 30s in good health and CMV-seropositive.

This rearrangement joins TRBV6-5 to TRBJ1-3; no clear D. The V and J ends lost 6 bases and 0 bases respectively, with 6 bases between them. The germline V gene encodes CDR1 MNHEY and CDR2 SVGAGI. The CDR3 runs 13 residues. The CDR3 loop is CASRESSGNTIYF. CDR3 nucleotides: TGTGCCAGCAGGGAGAGCTCTGGAAACACCATATATTTT.

This chain uses TRBV5-1 with TRBJ2-3; D not certain. Trimming pared 0 bases from V and 2 bases from J, leaving 10 bases between. The CDR3 has 15 amino acids. Looked up from germline, CDR1 is SGHRS and CDR2 is YFSETQ. CDR3 DNA sequence: TGCGCCAGCAGCTTGGAGTCAGTAAACACAGATACGCAGTATTTT. It codes for CASSLESVNTDTQYF.

This rearrangement joins TRBV11-3 to TRBJ2-7; D is undetermined. This CDR3 has 13 amino acids. V was trimmed by 3 bases and J by 7 bases, leaving 13 bases between them. Germline CDR1 reads SGHNT; CDR2 reads YENEEA. The chain's CDR3 is CASSFGETREQYF. For the CDR3, the DNA is TGTGCCAGCAGCTTTGGAGAGACCCGGGAGCAGTACTTC.

The chain joins TRBV2 to TRBJ2-4, with D maybe TRBD1 (6 bases). V was pared by 4 bases and J by 0 bases, with 13 bases between. The germline CDR1 and CDR2 sequences are SNHLY and FYNNEI. This CDR3 is built from 16 residues. CDR3 bases: TGTGCCAGCAGTGGGGGACAACAGATAGCCAAAAACATTCAGTACTTC. This gives the protein CASSGGQQIAKNIQYF.

V usage is TRBV2 and J usage is TRBJ2-5, with a possible D match to TRBD1 (5 bases). CDR3 length: 16 residues. CDR1 SNHLY and CDR2 FYNNEI come from the germline V gene. The germline V and J ends were trimmed by 6 bases and 5 bases, with 22 bases remaining between them. CDR3 coding DNA: TGTGCCAGCAGCGGCCTAGGTGGGGCCACGAGGGAGACCCAGTACTTC. Translation gives CASSGLGGATRETQYF.

For the CDR3, the DNA is TGTGCCAGCAGCGATCAGTGGACTGAAGCTTTCTTT. This gives the protein CASSDQWTEAFF. V is TRBV25-1 and J is TRBJ1-1; no definite D call. Germline lookup yields CDR1 MGHDK and CDR2 SYGVNS. The V end was cut by 6 bases, the J end by 5 bases, with 10 bases between. The CDR3 loop spans 12 amino acids. Drawing the rest from reference TRBV25-1 and TRBJ1-1, the complete variable domain is EADIYQTPRYLVIGTGKKITLECSQTMGHDKMYWYQQDPGMELHLIHYSYGVNSTEKGDLSSESTVSRIRTEHFPLTLESARPSHTSQYLCASSDQWTEAFFGQGTRLTVV.

Written as DNA, the CDR3 is TGTGCCTGGAGTGTATTCGGTTCGTGGGAGCTGTTTTTT. Translation gives CAWSVFGSWELFF. The genes are TRBV30 and TRBJ2-2, with no clear D. Per the germline V gene, CDR1 is GTSNPN and CDR2 is SVGIG (reference sequence). V was shortened by 0 bases and J by 9 bases, with 11 bases between the two germline ends. This CDR3 is built from 13 residues.

The V call is TRBV6-4, the J call TRBJ1-2, with 8 nucleotides matching TRBD1. Germline loops: CDR1 MRHNA, CDR2 SNTAGT. The CDR3 extends over 16 amino acids. After removal of 3 bases from V and 4 bases from J, the junction contained 10 bases not matched to a gene. Here the CDR3 reads CASSDFARQGPYGYTF. The CDR3 coding sequence is TGTGCCAGCAGTGATTTCGCAAGACAGGGGCCCTATGGCTACACCTTC.

V gene TRBV7-9 combines with J gene TRBJ1-1, with TRBD1 matching 12 bases. CDR3 size: 18 residues. Trimming took 5 bases from V and 5 from J; bases not matched to a gene: 15. Germline V lookup: CDR1 SEHNR, CDR2 FQNEAQ (reference sequence). CDR3 amino acids: CASSQSQGQGARDTEAFF. The CDR3, as DNA: TGTGCCAGCAGCCAATCACAGGGACAGGGGGCGCGGGATACTGAAGCTTTCTTT.

J is TRBJ2-7 and V is TRBV6-5; possibly TRBD1 for D (6 bases). Germline CDR1 reads MNHEY; CDR2 reads SVGAGI. This CDR3 spans 14 amino acids. V gave up 4 bases and J gave up 3 bases, with 13 bases separating them. The CDR3 DNA follows: TGTGCCAGCAGTTTACAGGGAGTAGGCTACGAGCAGTACTTC. Translation: CASSLQGVGYEQYF.

The V gene is TRBV6-5, the J gene TRBJ1-5; the match to TRBD1 covers 7 bases. This CDR3 is built from 14 residues. The trim removed 6 bases at V and 3 bases at J, leaving 5 bases unmatched. Germline loops: CDR1 MNHEY, CDR2 SVGAGI. The CDR3 DNA reads as TGTGCCAGCAGCTGGACAGGACCCAATCAGCCCCAGCATTTT. Its protein is CASSWTGPNQPQHF.

For the CDR3, the DNA is TGTGCCAGTAGTATAGAAGGGCGAGGGAGCTCCTACGAGCAGTACTTC. Translating gives CASSIEGRGSSYEQYF. The rearrangement uses TRBV19 and TRBJ2-7; D perhaps matches TRBD2 (5 bases). Germline loops: CDR1 LNHDA, CDR2 SQIVND (reference sequence). V was trimmed by 0 bases and J by 0 bases, leaving 12 bases between them. The CDR3 totals 16 residues.